One sample yielded the 29 T cell receptor beta chains listed below, sequenced in a study of T-cell reconstitution after alpha-beta-depleted transplantation in children. Unique molecular identifiers were incorporated when the TCRbeta library was constructed. Each CDR3 protein is one row after TCRdb ran MiXCR on the PCR reads. The sample carries a few hundred thousand distinct CDR3 sequences, roughly 13% recorded once. Sequencing used PBMCs, mostly from graft donor cells, obtained 360 days after TCRalphabeta/CD19-depleted stem cell transplant. The receptors derive from a male patient aged 5 to 17 who had a stem cell transplant for acute myeloid leukemia, so the T cells may come from the graft donor.

V and J are TRBV12-3 or TRBV12-4 and TRBJ2-5; 8 positions agree with TRBD2. V shed 3 bases, J shed 0 bases, and the junction held 9 bases outside the gene matches. This CDR3 is built from 17 residues. The CDR3 is CASSFRLGSGDQETQYF. The CDR3 bases are TGTGCCAGCAGTTTCAGACTTGGTAGCGGGGACCAAGAGACCCAGTACTTC.

This clonotype has just a few counts. The DNA for the CDR3 is TGTGCCAGCAGCCAAGGGACAGGGGTTAGCACAGATACGCAGTATTTT. Its protein product is CASSQGTGVSTDTQYF. The chain has TRBV4-2 and TRBJ2-3; 9 positions agree with TRBD1. Trimming took 1 base from V and 0 from J; bases not matched to a gene: 2. The V gene's germline CDR1 is LGHNA and CDR2 YNFKEQ. The length of the CDR3 is 16 residues.

The rearrangement uses TRBV29-1 and TRBJ2-1; 13 bases agree with TRBD2. Germline V gene sequence: CDR1 SQVTM, CDR2 ANQGSEA. V was pared by 7 bases and J by 2 bases, with 8 bases of the junction left unmatched. This CDR3 spans 16 amino acids. In DNA, the CDR3 is TGCAGCGCCACGGGACTAGCGGGGCAAACCTACAATGAGCAGTTCTTC. Translated: CSATGLAGQTYNEQFF.

The V gene is TRBV29-1, the J gene TRBJ1-5, with D uncertain. V dropped 7 bases and J dropped 6 bases, with 16 bases sitting between them. There are 13 residues in the CDR3. From germline, CDR1 is SQVTM and CDR2 ANQGSEA. The CDR3 reads CSARAGLGQPQHF. In nucleotides, the CDR3 is TGCAGCGCCCGCGCGGGTTTGGGTCAGCCCCAGCATTTT.

The table lists this clonotype with many counts. The gene calls are TRBV7-2 and TRBJ2-7; TRBD2 matches 8 bases. Trimming removed 5 bases from V and 6 bases from J; junction bases left unmatched: 9. The germline V gene encodes CDR1 SGHTA and CDR2 FQGNSA. The CDR3 contains 14 residues. CDR3 in amino acids: CASSAGLAGSEQYF. Written as DNA, the CDR3 is TGTGCCAGCAGCGCTGGACTAGCAGGCTCCGAGCAGTACTTC. The full variable domain, its missing parts supplied by reference TRBV7-2 and TRBJ2-7, is GAGVSQSPSNKVTEKGKDVELRCDPISGHTALYWYRQSLGQGLEFLIYFQGNSAPDKSGLPSDRFSAERTGGSVSTLTIQRTQQEDSAVYLCASSAGLAGSEQYFGPGTRLTVT.

Many counts were recorded for this clonotype. The V call is TRBV20-1, the J call TRBJ2-1, with a possible D match to TRBD2 (7 bases). This CDR3 region has 14 residues. Looked up from germline, CDR1 is DFQATT and CDR2 is SNEGSKA (reference sequence). V was cut by 0 bases and J by 14 bases, with 20 bases left in between. CDR3: CSARDGGGGDLKFF. CDR3 DNA: TGCAGTGCTAGAGATGGAGGGGGAGGGGACTTGAAGTTCTTC.

This clonotype was counted many times. V and J are TRBV7-9 and TRBJ2-5; 8 positions match TRBD2. CDR1 is SEHNR, CDR2 FQNEAQ, per germline (reference sequence). The CDR3 runs 17 residues. J lost 1 base, V lost 0 bases, and 7 bases had no gene match. The CDR3, as DNA: TGTGCCAGCAGCTTAGCCGCGGGAGGCCGCCCCCAAGAGACCCAGTACTTC. Translated, it gives CASSLAAGGRPQETQYF.

This clonotype showed up just a few times. V is TRBV6-5 and J is TRBJ2-1; D may be TRBD2 (5 bases). The ends were cut back, 2 bases at V and 4 bases at J, with 9 bases in the middle. The CDR3 runs 14 residues. Germline lookup yields CDR1 MNHEY and CDR2 SVGAGI. CDR3 in DNA: TGTGCCAGCAGTTACCGCGAGGGATACAATGAGCAGTTCTTC. Translated: CASSYREGYNEQFF.

About this clonotype itself: The junction departs from the called germline gene at one end, perhaps through a read error. The chain combines TRBV5-4 with TRBJ2-7; D is perhaps TRBD2 (6 bases). Germline V gene sequence: CDR1 SGHNT, CDR2 YYREEE (reference sequence). The CDR3 loop spans 13 amino acids. Written as DNA, the CDR3 is TGTGCCAGCAGCGGAGGGACCTCCCACGAGCAGTACTTC. This translates into CASSGGTSHEQYF.

This clonotype has only a few counts. DNA for the CDR3: TGCAGTGCTAGAGAGGGGGGTAGGACTGAAGCTTTCTTT. Translation: CSAREGGRTEAFF. This chain links TRBV20-1 with TRBJ1-1; D is perhaps TRBD1 (5 bases). Germline CDR1 DFQATT, CDR2 SNEGSKA (reference sequence). This CDR3 spans 13 amino acids. Trimming took 0 bases from V and 5 from J, leaving 10 bases between them.

This clonotype was detected a few times. The chain recombines TRBV10-3 with TRBJ1-2, with a weak D call TRBD1 (6 bases). Germline CDR1 and CDR2: ENHRY and SYGVKD. The CDR3 is 15 amino acids. Trimming stripped 2 bases from V and 4 bases from J, with 14 bases between. The CDR3 spells CAISEPRDKPYGYTF. CDR3 DNA: TGTGCCATCAGTGAGCCCCGGGACAAGCCCTATGGCTACACCTTC.

This clonotype was recorded a few times. V gene TRBV4-3 combines with J gene TRBJ2-2, with a possible D match to TRBD2 (6 bases). The CDR3 runs to 13 residues. V was shortened by 8 bases and J by 3 bases, with 10 bases between the two germline ends. Germline CDR1 is LGHNA and CDR2 is YSLEER. The DNA of the CDR3 is TGCGCCAGCCCCCCGGGGGACACCGGGGAGCTGTTTTTT. Translation: CASPPGDTGELFF.

The chain is built from TRBV5-5 and TRBJ2-3; 15 bases are shared with TRBD2. V dropped 1 base and J dropped 8; count of bases not matched to a gene: 8. CDR3 length: 17 amino acids. CDR1 and CDR2 from the germline V gene are SGHKS and YYEKEE (reference sequence). CDR3 in amino acids: CASSLTGGLAGGITQYF. The CDR3 region has the DNA TGTGCCAGCAGCTTGACCGGGGGACTAGCGGGAGGTATTACGCAGTATTTT.

This clonotype was counted a few times. This rearrangement joins TRBV2 to TRBJ2-7; the match to TRBD2 covers 14 bases. There are 15 residues in the CDR3. Germline CDR1 reads SNHLY; CDR2 reads FYNNEI. V shed 4 bases and J 5 bases; nucleotides not matched to a gene: 4. The CDR3 DNA is TGTGCCAGCAGTGGGACTAGCGGGAGGAGTAACGAGCAGTACTTC. Its protein product is CASSGTSGRSNEQYF.

In this sample, this clonotype turned up many times. CDR3 nucleotides: TGTGCCAGCAGCTTAGCGGTTAAACAATCCGAGCAGTACTTC. The encoded protein is CASSLAVKQSEQYF. The chain has TRBV7-2 and TRBJ2-7; no clear D. The V gene's germline CDR1 is SGHTA and CDR2 FQGNSA. Trimming left V 0 bases short and J 6 bases short, with 12 bases between. The CDR3 is made up of 14 amino acids.

This chain uses TRBV20-1 with TRBJ2-7; 9 positions agree with TRBD1. CDR1 DFQATT and CDR2 SNEGSKA come from the germline V gene (reference sequence). V lost 6 bases and J lost 0; bases outside the gene matches: 6. CDR3 length: 14 residues. CDR3 sequence reads: CSAEPGQGSYEQYF. The CDR3 DNA is TGCAGTGCCGAACCGGGACAGGGCTCCTACGAGCAGTACTTC.

This clonotype has ten or more counts. This rearrangement joins TRBV29-1 to TRBJ2-5, with unresolved D. The V gene's germline CDR1 is SQVTM and CDR2 ANQGSEA. The CDR3 is made up of 14 amino acids. The V end was cut by 8 bases, the J end by 0 bases, with 16 bases between. CDR3 loop: CSPSGYSDQETQYF. CDR3 DNA: TGCAGCCCATCTGGTTACAGCGACCAAGAGACCCAGTACTTC.

The J gene is TRBJ2-1, the V gene TRBV7-3; 8 bases match TRBD2. After removal of 5 bases from V and 9 bases from J, the junction contained 12 bases not matched to a gene. CDR3 length: 15 amino acids. Germline V gene lookup returns CDR1 SGHTA and CDR2 FQGTGA. CDR3 residues: CASSPLAGTRGEQFF. For the CDR3, the DNA is TGTGCCAGCAGCCCCCTGGCGGGGACTAGGGGTGAGCAGTTCTTC.

This clonotype was seen more than once but under ten times. The gene calls are TRBV7-6 and TRBJ2-7, with D perhaps TRBD1 or TRBD2 (5 bases each). The length of the CDR3 is 16 residues. Germline V gives CDR1 SGHVS, CDR2 FNYEAQ. Trimming took off 4 bases at V and 0 bases at J, with 16 bases between the two ends. CDR3 residues: CASSYGTPPVSYEQYF. The CDR3 coding sequence is TGTGCCAGCAGCTACGGGACCCCCCCCGTCTCCTACGAGCAGTACTTC.

This clonotype was counted only a few times. CDR3 region: CASSSGIGNEQFF. CDR3 in DNA: TGTGCCAGCAGTAGCGGGATAGGGAATGAGCAGTTCTTC. The V and J genes are TRBV11-2 and TRBJ2-1, with 8 bases matching TRBD2. Trimming took 6 bases from V and 7 from J; bases not matched to a gene: 5. CDR1 is SGHAT and CDR2 is FQNNGV in the germline V gene. This CDR3 spans 13 amino acids. Full variable domain (remainder filled in from reference TRBV11-2 and TRBJ2-1): EAGVAQSPRYKIIEKRQSVAFWCNPISGHATLYWYQQILGQGPKLLIQFQNNGVVDDSQLPKDRFSAERLKGVDSTLKIQPAKLEDSAVYLCASSSGIGNEQFFGPGTRLTVL.

J is TRBJ2-2 and V is TRBV3-1, with D possibly matching TRBD2 (6 bases). This CDR3 has 17 residues. Germline CDR1 reads LGHDT; CDR2 reads YNNKEL (reference sequence). V was shortened by 3 bases and J by 3 bases, with 17 bases between the two germline ends. Written as DNA, the CDR3 is TGTGCCAGCAGCCACCCCTGGGGGGAGTCGCACACCGGGGAGCTGTTTTTT. Its translation is CASSHPWGESHTGELFF. Filled out from reference TRBV3-1 and TRBJ2-2, the complete variable domain reads DTAVSQTPKYLVTQMGNDKSIKCEQNLGHDTMYWYKQDSKKFLKIMFSYNNKELIINETVPNRFSPKSPDKAHLNLHINSLELGDSAVYFCASSHPWGESHTGELFFGEGSRLTVL.

This chain links TRBV25-1 with TRBJ2-4; D unresolved. This CDR3 comprises 15 residues. Per germline, CDR1 MGHDK and CDR2 SYGVNS. The V and J ends lost 1 base and 0 bases respectively, with 7 bases between them. CDR3 in DNA: TGTGCCAGCAGTGAATTTGACCTAGCCAAAAACATTCAGTACTTC. As protein: CASSEFDLAKNIQYF.

The chain recombines TRBV7-3 with TRBJ2-1; 10 positions agree with TRBD2. Trimming removed 5 bases from V and 9 bases from J; junction bases left unmatched: 16. CDR1 is SGHTA and CDR2 is FQGTGA in the germline V gene. CDR3 length equals 17 residues. The CDR3, as DNA: TGTGCCAGCAGCGGAGGGGGACTAGCGTTAAACAGCGGTGAGCAGTTCTTC. Translated, it gives CASSGGGLALNSGEQFF. Looking up the rest from reference TRBV7-3 and TRBJ2-1 gives the full variable domain: GAGVSQTPSNKVTEKGKYVELRCDPISGHTALYWYRQSLGQGPEFLIYFQGTGAADDSGLPNDRFFAVRPEGSVSTLKIQRTERGDSAVYLCASSGGGLALNSGEQFFGPGTRLTVL.

The V gene is TRBV7-2, the J gene TRBJ2-2, with 8 bases fitting TRBD2. Looked up from germline, CDR1 is SGHTA and CDR2 is FQGNSA. Losses at the gene ends were 2 bases for V and 6 bases for J; bases not matched to a gene: 8. This CDR3 has 16 residues. This CDR3 reads CASSLRLAGGSGELFF. The CDR3 DNA sequence: TGTGCCAGCAGCTTACGGCTTGCGGGAGGTTCCGGGGAGCTGTTTTTT.

This clonotype showed up many times. This rearrangement joins TRBV29-1 to TRBJ2-7, with no clear D. CDR1 is SQVTM, CDR2 ANQGSEA, per germline. The V and J ends lost 4 bases and 2 bases respectively, with 15 bases between them. The CDR3 contains 14 residues. The CDR3 coding sequence is TGCAGCGTTGCGGCACCGATGGGTACCTACGAGCAGTACTTC. Its protein is CSVAAPMGTYEQYF.

A few counts support this clonotype. The V gene is TRBV4-2, the J gene TRBJ2-7; 12 bases map to TRBD2. Looked up from germline, CDR1 is LGHNA and CDR2 is YNFKEQ. The CDR3 loop spans 17 amino acids. With V trimmed by 0 bases and J by 4 bases, 7 bases remained unmatched. The CDR3 protein is CASSQDMLAGGPYEQYF. CDR3 bases: TGTGCCAGCAGCCAAGATATGCTAGCGGGAGGGCCGTACGAGCAGTACTTC.

This clonotype was recorded at least ten times. This chain links TRBV20-1 with TRBJ2-7; D unresolved. From germline, CDR1 is DFQATT and CDR2 SNEGSKA (reference sequence). The CDR3 sequence is 16 residues long. V was trimmed by 5 bases and J by 2 bases, leaving 22 bases between them. This CDR3 is CSAAGLPARGAYEQYF. The CDR3, as DNA: TGCAGTGCTGCCGGGCTCCCGGCTCGTGGGGCCTACGAGCAGTACTTC.

The chain uses TRBV7-9 and TRBJ2-3, with 7 bases aligning to TRBD1. Germline V gene sequence: CDR1 SEHNR, CDR2 FQNEAQ (reference sequence). The junction had 6 bases not matched to a gene; V was cut back by 8 bases and J by 1 base. The CDR3 is made up of 14 amino acids. CDR3 nucleotide sequence: TGTGCCAGCCGAGGGGGCATGGGCACAGATACGCAGTATTTT. It codes for CASRGGMGTDTQYF.

This clonotype was picked up many times. V usage is TRBV20-1 and J usage is TRBJ1-2; 10 nucleotides align to TRBD1. Trimming cost V 5 bases and J 4 bases; bases outside gene matches: 10. The CDR3 contains 15 residues. Looked up from germline, CDR1 is DFQATT and CDR2 is SNEGSKA (reference sequence). The CDR3 here is CSAVRGQGESYGYTF. The CDR3 region has the DNA TGCAGTGCTGTCCGTGGACAGGGGGAGAGCTATGGCTACACCTTC.